Given below is one T cell receptor beta chain in context. The antigen remains undetermined. CDR1 and CDR2 (germline): DFQATT, SNEGSKA (reference sequence). V was clipped by 1 base and J by 3 bases; unmatched bases: 12. The CDR3 is 16 residues long. This entry is derived from a study of T cells in Graves' hyperthyroidism and ophthalmopathy. Points from the study as a whole: Blood also contained most expanded thyroid clonotypes above 0.001. A model using 13 V-J features told ophthalmopathy apart from stable hyperthyroidism.

Patients aged 18 to 65 had newly diagnosed hyperthyroidism of under 2 months' duration. Amplified regions were TCR beta CDR3 sequences from RNA transcripts. With the HTBI primer set, the TCR CDR3 went through a first round of RT-PCR. TCRdb independently ran MiXCR on the multiplex PCR reads; one entry per CDR3 protein. The table records 45,000 to 55,000 distinct CDR3 sequences, roughly 50% of them present only once. Sequenced sample: peripheral blood or thyroid tissue (not recorded which). This clonotype was sampled from a man aged 18 to 35 with Graves' hyperthyroidism. The V gene is TRBV20-1, the J gene TRBJ2-7; 7 nucleotides align to TRBD2. The CDR3 coding sequence is TGCAGTGCTAGAGGAACTAGCGTTTCGAACTTCTACGAGCAGTACTTC. Its translation: CSARGTSVSNFYEQYF.